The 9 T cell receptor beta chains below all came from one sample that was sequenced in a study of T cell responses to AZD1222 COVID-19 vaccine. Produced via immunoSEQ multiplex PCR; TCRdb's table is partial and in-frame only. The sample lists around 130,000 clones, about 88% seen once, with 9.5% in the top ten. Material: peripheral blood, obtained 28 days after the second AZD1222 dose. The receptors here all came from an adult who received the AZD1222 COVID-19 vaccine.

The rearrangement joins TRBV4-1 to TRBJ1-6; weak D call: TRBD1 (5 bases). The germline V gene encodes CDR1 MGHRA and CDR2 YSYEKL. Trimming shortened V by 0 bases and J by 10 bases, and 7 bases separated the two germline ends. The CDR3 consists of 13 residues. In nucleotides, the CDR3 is TGCGCCAGCAGCCAAGACAGGGAATCACCCCTCCACTTT. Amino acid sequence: CASSQDRESPLHF.

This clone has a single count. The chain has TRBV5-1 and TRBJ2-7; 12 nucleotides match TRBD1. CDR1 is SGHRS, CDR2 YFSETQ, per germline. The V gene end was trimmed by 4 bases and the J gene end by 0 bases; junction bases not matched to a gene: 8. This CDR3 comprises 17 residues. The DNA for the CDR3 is TGCGCCAGCAGCGCGGGACAGGGGGCAACCGCCTCCTACGAGCAGTACTTC. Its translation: CASSAGQGATASYEQYF.

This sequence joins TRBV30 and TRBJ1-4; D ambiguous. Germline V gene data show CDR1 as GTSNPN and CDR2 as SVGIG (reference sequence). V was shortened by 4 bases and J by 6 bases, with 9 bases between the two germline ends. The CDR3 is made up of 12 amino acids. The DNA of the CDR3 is TGTGCCTGGATGAAGTCGCATGAAAAACTGTTTTTT. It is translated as CAWMKSHEKLFF. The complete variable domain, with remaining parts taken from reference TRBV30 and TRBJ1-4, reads SQTIHQWPATLVQPVGSPLSLECTVEGTSNPNLYWYRQAAGRGLQLLFYSVGIGQISSEVPQNLSASRPQDRQFILSSKKLLLSDSGFYLCAWMKSHEKLFFGSGTQLSVL.

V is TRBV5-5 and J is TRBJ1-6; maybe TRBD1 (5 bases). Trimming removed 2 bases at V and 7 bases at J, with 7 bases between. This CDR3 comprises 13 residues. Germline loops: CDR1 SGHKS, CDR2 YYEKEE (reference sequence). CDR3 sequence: CASSLDRNSPLHF. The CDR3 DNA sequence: TGTGCCAGCAGCTTAGACAGAAATTCACCCCTCCACTTT.

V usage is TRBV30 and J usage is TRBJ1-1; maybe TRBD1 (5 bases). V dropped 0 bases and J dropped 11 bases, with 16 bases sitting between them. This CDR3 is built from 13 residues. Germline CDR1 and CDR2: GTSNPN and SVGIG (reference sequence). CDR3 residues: CAWSVAGALGAFF. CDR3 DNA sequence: TGTGCCTGGAGTGTCGCCGGGGCCCTTGGGGCTTTCTTT. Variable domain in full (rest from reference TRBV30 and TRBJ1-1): SQTIHQWPATLVQPVGSPLSLECTVEGTSNPNLYWYRQAAGRGLQLLFYSVGIGQISSEVPQNLSASRPQDRQFILSSKKLLLSDSGFYLCAWSVAGALGAFFGQGTRLTVV.

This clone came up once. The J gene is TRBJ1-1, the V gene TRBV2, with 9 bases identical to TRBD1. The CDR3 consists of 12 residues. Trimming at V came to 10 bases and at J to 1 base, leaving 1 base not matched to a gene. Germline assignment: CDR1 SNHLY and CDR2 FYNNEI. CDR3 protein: CAIQGANTEAFF. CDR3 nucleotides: TGTGCCATACAGGGGGCGAACACTGAAGCTTTCTTT.

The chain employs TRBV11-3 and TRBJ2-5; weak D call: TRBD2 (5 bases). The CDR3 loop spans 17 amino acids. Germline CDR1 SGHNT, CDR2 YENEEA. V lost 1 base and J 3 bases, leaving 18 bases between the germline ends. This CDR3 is CASSLGRGSGSEETQYF. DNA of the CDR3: TGTGCCAGCAGCTTAGGGCGAGGGTCTGGTTCGGAAGAGACCCAGTACTTC.

The chain's CDR3 is CASSMDGLRGYGYTF. For the CDR3, the DNA is TGTGCCAGCAGTATGGACGGGTTAAGGGGGTATGGCTACACCTTC. V gene TRBV5-5 combines with J gene TRBJ1-2, with D perhaps TRBD1 (6 bases). The V gene's germline CDR1 is SGHKS and CDR2 YYEKEE (reference sequence). The ends were cut back, 5 bases at V and 5 bases at J, with 19 bases in the middle. The CDR3 extends over 15 amino acids.

The CDR3 here is CASSQEWASGRPGELFF. The CDR3 DNA sequence: TGTGCCAGCAGCCAAGAGTGGGCTAGCGGGAGACCCGGGGAGCTGTTTTTT. The chain carries TRBV3-1 (or the pseudogene TRBV3-2) and TRBJ2-2; 10 nucleotides align to TRBD2. CDR1 and CDR2 (germline): LGHDT, YNNKEL (reference sequence). The CDR3 consists of 17 residues. V trimming: 0 bases; J trimming: 6 bases; junction bases outside the gene matches: 7.